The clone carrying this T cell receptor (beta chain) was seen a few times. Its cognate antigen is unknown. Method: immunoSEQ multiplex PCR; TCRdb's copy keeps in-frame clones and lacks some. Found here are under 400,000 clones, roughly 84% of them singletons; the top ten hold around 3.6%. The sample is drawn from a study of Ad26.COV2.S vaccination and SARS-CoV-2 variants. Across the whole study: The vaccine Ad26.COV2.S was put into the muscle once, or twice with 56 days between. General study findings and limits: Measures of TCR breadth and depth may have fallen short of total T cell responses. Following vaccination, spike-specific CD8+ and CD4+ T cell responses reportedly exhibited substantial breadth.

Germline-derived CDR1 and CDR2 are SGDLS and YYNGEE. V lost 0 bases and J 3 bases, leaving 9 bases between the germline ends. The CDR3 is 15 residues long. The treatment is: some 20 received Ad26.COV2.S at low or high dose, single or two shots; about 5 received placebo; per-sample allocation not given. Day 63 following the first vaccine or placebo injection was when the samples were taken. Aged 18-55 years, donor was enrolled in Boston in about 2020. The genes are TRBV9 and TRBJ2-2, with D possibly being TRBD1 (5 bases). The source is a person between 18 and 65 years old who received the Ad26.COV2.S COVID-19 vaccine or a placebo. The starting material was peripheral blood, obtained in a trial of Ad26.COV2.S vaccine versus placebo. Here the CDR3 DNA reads TGTGCCAGCAGCGTAGGGCAGGGTTACACCGGGGAGCTGTTTTTT. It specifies CASSVGQGYTGELFF.